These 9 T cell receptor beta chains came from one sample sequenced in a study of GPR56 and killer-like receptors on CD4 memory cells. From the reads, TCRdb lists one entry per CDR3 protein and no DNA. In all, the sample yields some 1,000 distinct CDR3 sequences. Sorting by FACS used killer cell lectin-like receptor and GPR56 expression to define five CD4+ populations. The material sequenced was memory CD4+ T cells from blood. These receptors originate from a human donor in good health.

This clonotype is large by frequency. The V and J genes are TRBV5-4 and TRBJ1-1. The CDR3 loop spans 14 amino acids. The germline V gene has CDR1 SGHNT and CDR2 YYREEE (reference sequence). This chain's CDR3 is CASSSPALNTEAFF.

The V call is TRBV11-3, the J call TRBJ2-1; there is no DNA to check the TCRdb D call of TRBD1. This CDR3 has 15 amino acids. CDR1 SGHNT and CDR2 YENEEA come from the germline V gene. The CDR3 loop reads CASSRLGTDHDEQFF.

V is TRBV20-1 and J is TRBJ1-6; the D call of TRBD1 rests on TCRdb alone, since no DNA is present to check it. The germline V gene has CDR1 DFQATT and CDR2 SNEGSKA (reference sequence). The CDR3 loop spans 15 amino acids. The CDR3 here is CSARDVGQGNSPLHF.

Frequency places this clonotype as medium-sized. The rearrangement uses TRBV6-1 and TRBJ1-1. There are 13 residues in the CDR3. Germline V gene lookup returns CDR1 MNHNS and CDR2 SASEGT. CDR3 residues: CASSEAFHTEAFF.

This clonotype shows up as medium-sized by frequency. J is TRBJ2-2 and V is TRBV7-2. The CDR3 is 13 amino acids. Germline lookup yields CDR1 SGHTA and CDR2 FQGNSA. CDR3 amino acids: CASSLGGTGELFF. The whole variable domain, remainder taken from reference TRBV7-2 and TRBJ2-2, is GAGVSQSPSNKVTEKGKDVELRCDPISGHTALYWYRQSLGQGLEFLIYFQGNSAPDKSGLPSDRFSAERTGGSVSTLTIQRTQQEDSAVYLCASSLGGTGELFFGEGSRLTVL.

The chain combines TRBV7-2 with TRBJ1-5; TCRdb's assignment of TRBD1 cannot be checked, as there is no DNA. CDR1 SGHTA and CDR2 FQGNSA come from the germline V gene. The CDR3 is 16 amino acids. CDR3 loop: CASSPSGTGGDQPQHF.

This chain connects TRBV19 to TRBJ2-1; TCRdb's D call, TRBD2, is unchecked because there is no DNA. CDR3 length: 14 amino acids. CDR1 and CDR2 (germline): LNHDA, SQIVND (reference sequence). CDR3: CASRISGGYNEQFF.

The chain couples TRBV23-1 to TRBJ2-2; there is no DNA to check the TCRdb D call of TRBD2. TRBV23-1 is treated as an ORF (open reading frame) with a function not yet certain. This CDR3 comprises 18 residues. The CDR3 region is CASSRNVAGGPGVGELFF.

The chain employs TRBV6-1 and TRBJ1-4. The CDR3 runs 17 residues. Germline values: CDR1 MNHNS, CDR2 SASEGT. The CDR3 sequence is CASEEEAGFSTNEKLFF.